This TCR beta chain was observed in a study of cytomegalovirus exposure and HLA in healthy donors. PCR employed 60 Vbeta and 13 Jbeta primers. Repertoires were generated with immunoSEQ multiplex PCR, while TCRdb's copy carries only in-frame clones and drops some. The table includes just over 150,000 clones, around 83% detected once. Germline CDR1 SGDLS, CDR2 YYNGEE. V shed 4 bases and J shed 3 bases, with 16 bases lying between them. This CDR3 comprises 15 residues. The rearrangement uses TRBV9 and TRBJ1-1; D might be TRBD1 (6 bases). The sequenced sample was PBMCs. The source of this sequence is a man younger than 30 in good health and CMV-seropositive. CDR3 in amino acids: CASSPRQVTDTEAFF. The CDR3 DNA is TGTGCCAGCAGCCCCCGACAGGTGACTGACACTGAAGCTTTCTTT.